The 10 T cell receptor beta chains listed next were all sequenced from one sample in a study of CD8+ T cells in alopecia areata. Sequencing used cDNA as its template, made by extracting RNA and reverse transcribing it. Sequencing was performed with immunoSEQ multiplex PCR; in TCRdb, only in-frame clones are kept and a portion is missing. The table records about 190,000 clones, about 60% of them present only once. Stated treatment: oral pan-JAK inhibitor, 5-10 mg twice daily. Sequencing used CD8+ T cells sorted from blood, obtained at week 24, from a patient treated with tofacitinib. These receptors originate from a human donor with alopecia areata.

J is TRBJ1-5 and V is TRBV4-2; TRBD1 agrees at 7 bases. This CDR3 region has 15 residues. The V gene end was trimmed by 0 bases and the J gene end by 2 bases; junction bases not matched to a gene: 1. The germline gives CDR1 LGHNA, CDR2 YNFKEQ. The CDR3 protein is CASSQERGRNQPQHF. The CDR3, as DNA: TGTGCCAGCAGCCAAGAGAGGGGGCGCAATCAGCCCCAGCATTTT.

The chain has TRBV2 and TRBJ1-1; D is possibly TRBD1 (5 bases). This CDR3 is built from 17 residues. Trimming took off 4 bases at V and 3 bases at J, with 21 bases between the two ends. The germline gives CDR1 SNHLY, CDR2 FYNNEI. The CDR3, as DNA: TGTGCCAGCAGTGGAGGGGTCAGGGTAACTAAGGACACTGAAGCTTTCTTT. Amino acid sequence: CASSGGVRVTKDTEAFF.

The chain couples TRBV10-3 to TRBJ1-5; TRBD1 agrees at 12 bases. Unmatched junction bases numbered 5, after V lost 10 bases and J lost 7 bases. CDR1 ENHRY and CDR2 SYGVKD come from the germline V gene. This CDR3 spans 13 amino acids. The chain's CDR3 is CASGTGGYQPQHF. CDR3 DNA: TGTGCCAGCGGGACAGGGGGCTACCAGCCCCAGCATTTT.

The rearrangement links TRBV5-1 to TRBJ1-2; D perhaps matches TRBD1 (5 bases). Germline values: CDR1 SGHRS, CDR2 YFSETQ. V lost 0 bases and J lost 2, with 5 bases in between. CDR3 size: 13 residues. Here the CDR3 DNA reads TGCGCCAGCAGCTTGGGGACAAACTATGGCTACACCTTC. As protein: CASSLGTNYGYTF. Based on the CDR3 plus reference TRBV5-1 and TRBJ1-2, the full variable domain is KAGVTQTPRYLIKTRGQQVTLSCSPISGHRSVSWYQQTPGQGLQFLFEYFSETQRNKGNFPGRFSGRQFSNSRSEMNVSTLELGDSALYLCASSLGTNYGYTFGSGTRLTVV.

The CDR3 sequence: CASSGRRGEGYTF. CDR3 nucleotide sequence: TGTGCCAGCAGTGGCCGAAGGGGGGAGGGCTACACCTTC. This sequence joins TRBV25-1 and TRBJ1-2, with TRBD1 as a possible D gene (6 bases). The CDR3 extends over 13 amino acids. Germline assignment: CDR1 MGHDK and CDR2 SYGVNS. With 4 bases removed from V and 8 bases from J, the gap between germline ends came to 14 bases.

The chain employs TRBV10-2 and TRBJ1-1; tentatively, D is TRBD1 (6 bases). Germline CDR1 reads WSHSY; CDR2 reads SAAADI. Deletions cut 2 bases from V and 5 bases from J, with 12 bases between. This CDR3 has 14 amino acids. The CDR3 DNA follows: TGCGCCAGCAGTGAGGGTGGGGGGCGGACTGAAGCTTTCTTT. Translation gives CASSEGGGRTEAFF.

This clone was seen once. The V call is TRBV7-9, the J call TRBJ2-3; D remains ambiguous. The CDR3 spans 12 residues. Trimming stripped 5 bases from V and 6 bases from J, with 9 bases between. From germline, CDR1 is SEHNR and CDR2 FQNEAQ (reference sequence). The CDR3 region is CASSMWTDTQYF. In DNA form, the CDR3 reads TGTGCCAGCAGCATGTGGACGGATACGCAGTATTTT.

This clone was seen only a few times. The rearrangement joins TRBV29-1 to TRBJ2-2, with D tentatively TRBD1 (6 bases). Germline V lookup: CDR1 SQVTM, CDR2 ANQGSEA. The CDR3 loop spans 13 amino acids. V lost 3 bases and J lost 6, with 11 bases in between. DNA of the CDR3: TGCAGCGTTGAGGCCCACAGGGCCGGGGAGCTGTTTTTT. As protein: CSVEAHRAGELFF.

To note about this clone: This same CDR3 is encoded by further DNA sequences in the sample. The chain joins TRBV11-2 to TRBJ2-5; 9 bases are shared with TRBD1. This CDR3 contains 14 residues. J lost 5 bases, V lost 5 bases, and 6 bases had no gene match. Looked up from germline, CDR1 is SGHAT and CDR2 is FQNNGV. This CDR3 is CASSLGTGQETQYF. CDR3 in DNA: TGTGCCAGCAGCCTCGGGACAGGGCAGGAGACCCAGTACTTC.

V usage is TRBV29-1 and J usage is TRBJ2-7, with TRBD1 as a possible D gene (5 bases). The CDR3 spans 12 residues. Germline values: CDR1 SQVTM, CDR2 ANQGSEA. Trimming stripped 6 bases from V and 1 base from J, with 10 bases between. The CDR3 DNA is TGCAGCGTCTATGACAGTTCCTACGAGCAGTACTTC. Translation gives CSVYDSSYEQYF.